The next 4 T cell receptor beta chains were all read from a single sample in a study of cytomegalovirus exposure and HLA in healthy donors. A multiplex PCR was run with 60 Vbeta primers and 13 Jbeta primers. Assay: immunoSEQ multiplex PCR; the TCRdb copy retains only in-frame clones and omits some. The table includes about 140,000 clones, approximately 82% detected once. Sequences were obtained from PBMCs. These receptors all stem from a woman aged 55-70 years in good health and CMV-seropositive.

The V gene is TRBV14, the J gene TRBJ2-7; D may be TRBD1 (5 bases). Trimming removed 4 bases at V and 1 base at J, with 11 bases between. Germline V gene sequence: CDR1 SGHDN, CDR2 FVKESK. The CDR3 is 14 residues long. The CDR3 sequence: CASSPLTDSYEQYF. The CDR3 DNA sequence: TGTGCCAGCAGCCCCCTGACAGATTCCTACGAGCAGTACTTC.

About this clone itself: No conserved phenylalanine or tryptophan ends this CDR3, so it is likely a read error. The CDR3 spells CASSSTGYGYTL. DNA of the CDR3: TGTGCCAGCAGCTCAACAGGCTATGGCTACACCCTC. The rearrangement links TRBV5-8 to TRBJ1-2; tentative D call: TRBD1 (5 bases). The CDR3 is made up of 12 amino acids. Looked up from germline, CDR1 is SGHTS and CDR2 is YDEGEE. V lost 3 bases and J lost 4, with 7 bases in between.

This clone was picked up one time. Here the CDR3 DNA reads TGTGCCAGCAGCGTGGCCGGGACTAGCGACTACGAGCAGTACTTC. The encoded protein is CASSVAGTSDYEQYF. The chain combines TRBV9 with TRBJ2-7, with 10 bases identical to TRBD2. After removal of 2 bases from V and 3 bases from J, the junction contained 5 bases not matched to a gene. CDR3 length equals 15 residues. Germline V gene sequence: CDR1 SGDLS, CDR2 YYNGEE.

J is TRBJ2-5 and V is TRBV11-2; 7 bases are a match to TRBD1. Losses at the gene ends were 5 bases for V and 3 bases for J; bases not matched to a gene: 3. Germline loops: CDR1 SGHAT, CDR2 FQNNGV. The CDR3 runs to 13 residues. CDR3: CASSRDREETQYF. The CDR3, as DNA: TGTGCCAGCAGCCGGGACAGAGAAGAGACCCAGTACTTC.